This T cell receptor (beta chain) is drawn from a study of blood T cell repertoires in COVID-19. Study-level background: Acute and convalescent COVID-19 samples came from the United States, Italy and Spain. T cells, B-cell-depleted T cells, or PBMCs provided the cDNA or gDNA that served as material.

This CDR3 comprises 16 residues. Trimming cost V 4 bases and J 5 bases; bases outside gene matches: 8. Germline CDR1 and CDR2: SEHNR and FQNEAQ (reference sequence). The repertoire was sequenced with immunoSEQ multiplex PCR; TCRdb's copy has only in-frame clones and lacks some. In the table there are roughly 210,000 clones, about nine tenths of which are singletons. The table lists this clone with a few counts. The clonotype originates from a man aged 65-85 years with acute or convalescent COVID-19. V gene TRBV7-9 combines with J gene TRBJ2-1; 10 bases agree with TRBD2. Material for sequencing was peripheral blood. The CDR3 DNA follows: TGTGCCAGCAGCTCCTCAGCGGGAGGGCAACACAATGAGCAGTTCTTC. Translated: CASSSSAGGQHNEQFF. The variable domain in full, completed from reference TRBV7-9 and TRBJ2-1, reads DTGVSQNPRHKITKRGQNVTFRCDPISEHNRLYWYRQTLGQGPEFLTYFQNEAQLEKSRLLSDRFSAERPKGSFSTLEIQRTEQGDSAMYLCASSSSAGGQHNEQFFGPGTRLTVL.